The clone carrying this TCR beta chain was found many times. Specified time point: before trial treatment. Solid tumors that lacked tumor-infiltrating lymphocytes and were advanced were present in eligible patients. These data originate in a study of low-dose radiotherapy and immunotherapy resistance in tumors. Priming of first-strand cDNA relied on TRAV- and TRBV-specific primers (covering alpha and beta chains). TCR amplification involved 20 PCR cycles with a constant-region primer and V-primer adapter. TCRdb re-called the reads through MiXCR, storing one row per CDR3 protein. The sample includes tens of thousands of distinct CDR3 sequences, roughly a sixth of them seen just once. The germline V gene encodes CDR1 MNHNS and CDR2 SASEGT. The length of the CDR3 is 14 residues. With 2 bases removed from V and 7 bases from J, the gap between germline ends came to 12 bases.

The V call is TRBV6-1, the J call TRBJ1-5; D is perhaps TRBD1 (5 bases). The starting material was PBMCs, obtained before treatment. This TCR was recovered from a male donor with prostate cancer. The CDR3 nucleotides read TGTGCCAGCAGTGAAAATCAGGGCCGGCAGCCCCAGCATTTT. It encodes CASSENQGRQPQHF.